The rows below give T cell receptor beta chains drawn from one sample of a study of T-cell reconstitution after alpha-beta-depleted transplantation in children. A single record per CDR3 protein comes from TCRdb applying MiXCR to the PCR reads. Among about 470,000 distinct CDR3 sequences, around two fifths were seen once, and the ten largest hold 27%. The specimen was PBMCs, collected before TCRalphabeta/CD19-depleted stem cell transplant. These receptors were obtained from a girl aged 2 to 9 with aplastic anemia, due to receive a stem cell transplant. Each CDR3 is given with its conserved first and last residue. A D gene is named only where the DNA matches it firmly. Not every row has a clone size; where given, it reads once, few, many or a size class.

TRBV20-1	TRBJ2-5	.	.	CSARDWGDQETQYF	TGCAGTGCTAGAGATTGGGGAGATCAAGAGACCCAGTACTTC
TRBV7-2	TRBJ2-7	TRBD2	.	CASSSVAGVIGYEQYF	TGTGCCAGCAGCTCAGTAGCGGGAGTGATCGGGTACGAGCAGTACTTC
TRBV14	TRBJ1-1	.	many	CASSSRVASYEAFF	TGTGCCAGCAGCTCCAGGGTGGCGAGCTATGAAGCTTTCTTT
TRBV7-9	TRBJ2-1	.	many	CASRSPPGEQFF	TGTGCCAGCAGGAGCCCCCCAGGTGAGCAGTTCTTC
TRBV20-1	TRBJ2-7	TRBD1	once	CSARDQRTGYYEQYF	TGCAGTGCTAGAGATCAGAGGACAGGGTACTACGAGCAGTACTTC
TRBV4-1	TRBJ1-1	.	.	CASSHPGPQATFF	TGCGCCAGCAGCCACCCGGGACCTCAGGCAACTTTCTTT
TRBV7-2	TRBJ2-7	.	many	CASSLGPGSYEQYF	TGTGCCAGCAGCTTAGGGCCGGGCTCCTACGAGCAGTACTTC
TRBV29-1	TRBJ2-5	.	.	CSVENGPGETQYF	TGCAGCGTTGAGAACGGGCCCGGAGAGACCCAGTACTTC
TRBV11-2	TRBJ2-3	.	many	CASSLGWGGTQYF	TGTGCCAGCAGCTTAGGTTGGGGCGGTACGCAGTATTTT
TRBV12-3/TRBV12-4	TRBJ2-7	.	.	CASSLQGNYEQYF	TGTGCCAGCAGCTTACAAGGGAACTACGAGCAGTACTTC
TRBV28	TRBJ2-3	TRBD2	many	CASSLGTSAQYF	TGTGCCAGCAGTTTAGGGACTAGTGCGCAGTATTTT
TRBV2	TRBJ2-7	.	.	CASEPTRKGYEQYF	TGTGCCAGCGAACCGACCCGGAAGGGTTACGAGCAGTACTTC
TRBV27	TRBJ2-5	.	.	CASSTGYQETQYF	TGTGCCAGCAGTACTGGGTACCAAGAGACCCAGTACTTC
TRBV30	TRBJ1-4	TRBD1	.	CARNEGAGEKLFF	TGTGCTCGCAACGAGGGGGCTGGCGAAAAACTGTTTTTT